This TCR beta chain was retrieved from a study of regulatory T cells in long-lasting Graves disease. For the study at large: Graves' patients, diagnosed recently, had received antithyroid drugs under 3 months.

Trimming removed 2 bases at V and 1 base at J, with 11 bases between. The CDR3 runs 15 residues. Germline V CDR1 and CDR2: MNHEY, SVGEGT. Noted time point: newly diagnosed GD, antithyroid drugs for less than 3 months. There was RNA extracted from PBMCs, and the TCR library was made from it. Patient provenance is recorded as an endocrinology department in Xi'an, China. Staff took around 8.6 milliliters of peripheral blood and put it into EDTA tubes. In building TCR beta libraries, iRepertoire HTBI primers were used together with Arm-PCR of CDR3 regions. TCRdb itself ran the multiplex PCR reads through MiXCR, one entry per CDR3 protein. The profile shows 250,000 to 300,000 distinct CDR3 sequences, 18% of them singletons. This clonotype was counted a few times. These data were likewise used in another study, on T cells in Graves' hyperthyroidism and ophthalmopathy. As that report states: The primer set for the first-round RT-PCR of the TCR CDR3 was HTBI.

The sample consisted of peripheral blood mononuclear cells (PBMCs), taken at new diagnosis, from a patient treated with antithyroid drugs. The rearrangement links TRBV6-2 or TRBV6-3 to TRBJ1-1; TRBD1 is a possible D gene (5 bases). The sequence was obtained from a woman in her 30s with Graves disease. CDR3 in DNA: TGTGCCAGCAGTTACGCTGGGGGGTGGAACACTGAAGCTTTCTTT. It codes for CASSYAGGWNTEAFF.